The source of this TCR beta chain is a study of identical twins (dated by TCRdb to about 2016). Context from the whole study: To test whether fetal clonotypes persist, this study deep-sequenced TCR alpha and beta repertoires from monozygotic twins, from unrelated adults of various ages, and from cord blood. To rule out contamination, replicate twin experiments were performed at different times with different library preparation protocols. Results the study describes overall, beyond this receptor: Compared with coincidental sharing between unrelated individuals, an excess of low generation-probability sequences was observed among out-of-frame TCR alpha sequences shared between twins. Because the same donors could not be followed over many years, the conclusions relied on cross-sectional statistical analysis. Invariant T cells such as MAIT and iNKT could partly confound zero-insertion analyses, though diverse VJ usage argued against this for most clonotypes. Abundant cord blood beta clonotypes carried fewer insertions; young adult naive repertoires showed a weaker similar trend, while memory repertoires showed none. The excess sharing between twins in beta out-of-frame sequences was weaker because fewer shared sequences reduced the signal-to-noise ratio. In monozygotic twins, recombination models systematically underestimated out-of-frame TCR alpha sharing, but the models matched the sharing seen between unrelated individuals.

The library was prepared using 5' RACE. The run used an Illumina HiSeq 2000. Template switching added a universal primer binding site, and the final cDNA carried a unique molecular identifier that allowed TCR cDNA molecules to be counted accurately. Specific primers in the conserved constant-segment region were used to synthesize first-strand cDNA for the TCR alpha and beta chains. Each cDNA library was double barcoded, with a SMART-Mk sample barcode plus Illumina barcodes, to control for contamination. TruSeq adapter sequences and Illumina sample barcodes were added in two successive PCR steps. TCR alpha and beta cDNA libraries were sequenced on the Illumina HiSeq platform with custom primers. Regarding the original processing steps: Raw reads were processed with MiGEC to extract unique molecular identifiers, and MiXCR was used to determine CDR3 positions. For each individual, recombination models were inferred using an EM algorithm with the repgenHMM and IGoR tools. The tcR package in R was used for shared clonotype analysis, with sharing normalized by the product of cloneset sizes. To study raw recombination without the effects of thymic and clonal selection, out-of-frame nonproductive sequences were analyzed. The public reads were run again by TCRdb, first through fastp at Q25 and then through MiXCR, and only productive beta chains were kept. For every CDR3 protein sequence, its rows merge into one entry that carries the most common genes and DNA. TCRdb, not the original authors, processed these V and J calls. For this sample the table gives hundreds of thousands of distinct CDR3 sequences, of which around 8.3% were detected only once. Approximately 0.89% of the sample is held by the ten biggest clonotypes.

V is pared back by 4 bases and J by 7 bases, with 11 bases lying between the germline termini. From the cysteine through the phenylalanine, the CDR3 covers 13 amino acids. This entry keeps only the CDR3 DNA: 39 bases, framed from base 1. Every donor in the study was a healthy Caucasian. Three pairs of female monozygotic twins, all aged about 18 to 30 years, were included in the twin cohort. RNA for TCR libraries was isolated from peripheral blood mononuclear cells. As to this clonotype: Its antigen remains unidentified. No much larger clone exists at a distance of one base, and base qualities are not known.

The same specimen was also included in a second study, on yellow fever vaccine responses in identical twins. That second report states: The T cell response to vaccination in identical twins was reported by the authors to appear partly convergent and partly personalized. The study precisely tracked vaccine-responding T cell clones in identical twins.

The rearrangement combines TRBV12-3 or TRBV12-4 with TRBJ1-5; a tentative D call is TRBD1 (6 bases match). Sequenced: PBMCs. This receptor was taken from a woman aged 18 to 35 in good health. CDR3 protein: CASSYRQAQPQHF. In nucleotides, the sequence is TGTGCCAGCAGTTACCGACAGGCCCAGCCCCAGCATTTT.